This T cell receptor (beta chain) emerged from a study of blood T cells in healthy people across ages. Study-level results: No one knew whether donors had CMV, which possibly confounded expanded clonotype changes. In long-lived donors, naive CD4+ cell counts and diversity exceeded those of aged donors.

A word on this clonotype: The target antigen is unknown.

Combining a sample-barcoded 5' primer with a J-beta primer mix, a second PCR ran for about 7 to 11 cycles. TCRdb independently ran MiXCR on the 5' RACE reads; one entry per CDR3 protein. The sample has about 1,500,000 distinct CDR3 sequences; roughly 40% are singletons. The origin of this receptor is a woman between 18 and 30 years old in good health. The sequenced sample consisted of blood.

CDR3 residues: CASSQTDRSRYEQYF. Here the CDR3 DNA reads TGTGCCAGCAGCCAGACAGACAGAAGCCGCTACGAGCAGTACTTC. This rearrangement joins TRBV14 to TRBJ2-7; D is possibly TRBD1 (5 bases). V was trimmed by 3 bases and J by 3 bases, leaving 15 bases between them. Germline V lookup: CDR1 SGHDN, CDR2 FVKESK. This CDR3 contains 15 residues.